The 9 T cell receptor beta chains below come from one sample, sequenced in a study of blood T cells in healthy people across ages. It was with a sample-barcoded 5' primer and a J-beta primer mix that a second PCR of about 7 to 12 cycles was run. TCRdb reprocessed the 5' RACE reads with MiXCR, giving one entry per CDR3 protein. The data show about 1.5 million distinct CDR3 sequences, approximately 43% seen once. Sequencing was carried out using blood. The receptors here all came from a woman between 18 and 29 years old in good health.

The genes are TRBV7-6 and TRBJ2-5; D is possibly TRBD1 or TRBD2 (6 bases each). Germline-derived CDR1 and CDR2 are SGHVS and FNYEAQ. CDR3 length: 15 amino acids. The V end was cut by 6 bases, the J end by 3 bases, with 17 bases between. CDR3 bases: TGTGCCAGCAGTCTAAAAGTCGGGGGCGAAGAGACCCAGTACTTC. As protein: CASSLKVGGEETQYF.

This clonotype was observed many times. The rearrangement joins TRBV5-1 to TRBJ2-5; 8 bases map to TRBD2. V gave up 3 bases and J gave up 11 bases; unmatched junction bases: 15. Germline CDR1 reads SGHRS; CDR2 reads YFSETQ. The CDR3 loop spans 15 amino acids. CDR3 sequence (DNA): TGCGCCAGCAGCTCTCGGGGGGGCAGTTTCCATGAGCAGTACTTC. It encodes CASSSRGGSFHEQYF.

The chain carries TRBV7-9 and TRBJ2-1; 12 nucleotides line up with TRBD2. CDR1 is SEHNR and CDR2 is FQNEAQ in the germline V gene (reference sequence). This CDR3 region has 17 residues. Trimming removed 7 bases from V and 6 bases from J; junction bases left unmatched: 13. The CDR3, as DNA: TGTGCCAGCACCACGAACAGACTAGCGGGAGCTTTCAATGAGCAGTTCTTC. Residues: CASTTNRLAGAFNEQFF.

J is TRBJ2-4 and V is TRBV12-3 or TRBV12-4; 10 bases are a match to TRBD2. V lost 5 bases, J lost 1 base, and 2 bases stayed unmatched. The CDR3 spans 15 residues. CDR3: CASSQRGGAKNIQYF. CDR3 sequence (DNA): TGTGCCAGCAGTCAGCGGGGGGGCGCCAAAAACATTCAGTACTTC.

This clonotype has just a few counts. One junction end does not reproduce the germline sequence, and a read error may be involved. V is TRBV6-1 and J is TRBJ1-1; D might be TRBD1 (6 bases). Germline V gene lookup returns CDR1 MNHNS and CDR2 SASEGT. There are 15 residues in the CDR3. The CDR3 bases are TGTGCCAGCAGGGAAGAATGGGGGCCGAACACTGAAGCTTTCTTT. Its translation: CASREEWGPNTEAFF.

The table lists this clonotype with a few counts. V is TRBV5-1 and J is TRBJ1-6; 9 nucleotides line up with TRBD1. V lost 4 bases, J lost 5 bases, and 10 bases stayed unmatched. Germline V gene sequence: CDR1 SGHRS, CDR2 YFSETQ. CDR3 size: 17 residues. In DNA form, the CDR3 reads TGCGCCAGCAGCACGGGACAGGGAGGAGGTAATAATTCACCCCTCCACTTT. Its protein is CASSTGQGGGNNSPLHF.

This clonotype has just a few counts. The chain is built from TRBV7-2 and TRBJ2-1; no reliable D call. The CDR3 covers 16 residues. V was clipped by 3 bases and J by 0 bases, with 12 bases between them. Germline V gene lookup returns CDR1 SGHTA and CDR2 FQGNSA. This CDR3 is CASSFMSVNSYNEQFF. DNA of the CDR3: TGTGCCAGCAGCTTCATGTCAGTTAACTCCTACAATGAGCAGTTCTTC.

This clonotype came up a few times. V and J are TRBV7-2 and TRBJ2-3; D remains ambiguous. V was shortened by 5 bases and J by 4 bases, with 22 bases between the two germline ends. CDR3 length: 17 residues. CDR1 SGHTA and CDR2 FQGNSA come from the germline V gene. CDR3 residues: CASSLPTSRAPPDTQYF. The CDR3 DNA follows: TGTGCCAGCAGCCTACCGACGAGCCGCGCTCCCCCAGATACGCAGTATTTT.

This chain connects TRBV30 to TRBJ1-1; D ambiguous. The CDR3 totals 15 residues. The germline gives CDR1 GTSNPN, CDR2 SVGIG (reference sequence). V was cut by 3 bases and J by 4 bases, with 18 bases left in between. The CDR3 here is CAWRGGVVGSTEAFF. DNA for the CDR3: TGTGCCTGGAGGGGCGGGGTTGTGGGCAGCACTGAAGCTTTCTTT.